This TCR beta chain appears in the sequencing data of a study of CD8+ T cells in alopecia areata. The treatment here: oral pan-JAK inhibitor, 5-10 mg twice daily. PBMCs were stained for CD3, CD4 and CD8, and CD4+ and CD8+ T cells were sorted. The CDR3 contains 15 residues. Germline CDR1 and CDR2: MNHNY and SVGAGI (reference sequence). The V and J ends lost 6 bases and 8 bases, in that order; junction bases with no gene match: 11. It was cDNA, reverse transcribed from extracted RNA, that served as the sequencing template. TCRdb keeps only in-frame clones here, not all; method: immunoSEQ multiplex PCR. The sample gives 140,000 to 150,000 clones, about 51% of which show up once; around 15% is in the top ten. This clone was picked up a small number of times. Its antigen is unknown. Study-level findings and limits: Scalp clonality dropped significantly under tofacitinib, as did expanded CD8+ top-100 clones.

The source material was CD8+ T cells sorted from blood, sampled at week 4, from a patient treated with tofacitinib. This chain joins TRBV6-6 and TRBJ2-1; 9 positions match TRBD2. The sequence came from a human donor with alopecia areata. CDR3 sequence (DNA): TGTGCCAGCAGCTCCCGGCGGGGGGGCCAGGATGAGCAGTTCTTC. This gives the protein CASSSRRGGQDEQFF.